These 12 T cell receptor beta chains were all obtained from the same sample, sequenced in a study of shared T cell receptors in the human thymus. Produced via immunoSEQ multiplex PCR; TCRdb's table is partial and in-frame only. The sample contains hundreds of thousands of clones, 70% to 90% of which appear only once. This sample was also put to use in a study of human thymus T cells.

Sequencing used thymocytes. The receptor source for this set is a girl under three years old with a congenital heart defect.

The V gene is TRBV14, the J gene TRBJ1-3; weak D call: TRBD1 (5 bases). The CDR3 sequence is 18 residues long. CDR1 and CDR2 from the germline V gene are SGHDN and FVKESK. Trimming left V 4 bases short and J 0 bases short, with 19 bases between. The CDR3 region is CASSRTQRDCGSGNTIYF. The CDR3 region has the DNA TGTGCCAGCAGCCGGACCCAAAGGGACTGTGGCTCTGGAAACACCATATATTTT.

V is TRBV11-2 and J is TRBJ2-7; 7 nucleotides match TRBD1. This CDR3 has 16 amino acids. The ends lost 5 bases at V and 0 bases at J; junction bases unmatched: 10. In germline, CDR1 is SGHAT, CDR2 FQNNGV. CDR3 sequence reads: CASSRGLQGSSYEQYF. CDR3 in DNA: TGTGCCAGCAGCAGGGGGCTCCAGGGGAGCTCCTACGAGCAGTACTTC.

V is TRBV28 and J is TRBJ1-5; no clear D. CDR3 length: 13 residues. Germline lookup yields CDR1 MDHEN and CDR2 SYDVKM. Trimming cost V 1 base and J 4 bases, with 5 bases left between them. The CDR3 region is CASSLSLNQPQHF. The CDR3 DNA is TGTGCCAGCAGTTTATCCCTGAATCAGCCCCAGCATTTT.

This chain connects TRBV11-2 to TRBJ2-5, with 12 bases aligning to TRBD2. CDR1 is SGHAT, CDR2 FQNNGV, per germline. This CDR3 has 15 amino acids. With V trimmed by 5 bases and J by 4 bases, 5 bases remained unmatched. The CDR3 coding sequence is TGTGCCAGCAGCCTGACTAGCGGGGGAGGAGAGACCCAGTACTTC. This gives the protein CASSLTSGGGETQYF.

The gene calls are TRBV10-3 and TRBJ1-1, with D unresolved. Trimming removed 10 bases from V and 4 bases from J, with 13 bases in between. Per the germline V gene, CDR1 is ENHRY and CDR2 is SYGVKD. The CDR3 has 12 amino acids. This CDR3 is CATKAGSTEAFF. The DNA for the CDR3 is TGTGCCACCAAAGCAGGAAGCACTGAAGCTTTCTTT.

The J gene is TRBJ2-1, the V gene TRBV14, with TRBD1 matching 7 bases. Per germline, CDR1 SGHDN and CDR2 FVKESK. The CDR3 runs 20 residues. The junction had 14 bases not matched to a gene; V was cut back by 0 bases and J by 0 bases. DNA for the CDR3: TGTGCCAGCAGCCAAGATAGGGGACAGATAATTATTAGCTCCTACAATGAGCAGTTCTTC. Protein sequence: CASSQDRGQIIISSYNEQFF.

The chain joins TRBV5-6 to TRBJ2-7; possible D gene TRBD1, 6 bases. From germline, CDR1 is SGHDT and CDR2 YYEEEE. CDR3 length equals 13 residues. V was pared by 4 bases and J by 2 bases, with 10 bases between. CDR3 bases: TGTGCCAGCAGCGTAGACAGGCCCTACGAGCAGTACTTC. Its translation: CASSVDRPYEQYF.

The chain uses TRBV6-5 and TRBJ1-2, with 7 bases lining up with TRBD1. The CDR3 is made up of 14 amino acids. Losses at the gene ends were 5 bases for V and 8 bases for J; bases not matched to a gene: 11. Germline V CDR1 and CDR2: MNHEY, SVGAGI. The CDR3: CASSRVTGADGYTF. The CDR3 coding sequence is TGTGCCAGCAGTAGGGTTACAGGGGCGGACGGCTACACCTTC.

The chain is built from TRBV5-6 and TRBJ1-2; TRBD1 agrees at 9 bases. Trimming took 4 bases from V and 4 from J; bases not matched to a gene: 11. CDR1 is SGHDT, CDR2 YYEEEE, per germline. The CDR3 sequence is 16 residues long. The CDR3 region has the DNA TGTGCCAGCAGCCGGGACAGGGTAACCCCCTTCTATGGCTACACCTTC. This translates into CASSRDRVTPFYGYTF.

V and J are TRBV11-3 and TRBJ2-5; 8 bases match TRBD2. CDR1 is SGHNT and CDR2 is YENEEA in the germline V gene. This CDR3 is 15 amino acids long. The J segment lost 5 bases and the V segment lost 1 base, leaving 6 bases of the junction unmatched. The CDR3 is CASSLGGLGRETQYF. Here the CDR3 DNA reads TGTGCCAGCAGCTTAGGGGGACTAGGTCGGGAGACCCAGTACTTC.

V is TRBV27 and J is TRBJ1-3; D is unresolved. Germline CDR1 is MNHEY and CDR2 is SMNVEV (reference sequence). The germline V and J ends were trimmed by 5 bases and 1 base, with 12 bases remaining between them. This CDR3 region has 15 residues. CDR3 residues: CASSPQRGSGNTIYF. The CDR3 bases are TGTGCCAGCAGTCCCCAGAGAGGGTCTGGAAACACCATATATTTT.

V usage is TRBV4-1 and J usage is TRBJ2-3; D perhaps matches TRBD2 (6 bases). Trimming left V 0 bases short and J 1 base short, with 11 bases between. Germline-derived CDR1 and CDR2 are MGHRA and YSYEKL. The CDR3 is 16 amino acids. The CDR3 protein is CASSQETGGGTDTQYF. In nucleotides, the CDR3 is TGCGCCAGCAGCCAAGAAACCGGAGGGGGCACAGATACGCAGTATTTT.